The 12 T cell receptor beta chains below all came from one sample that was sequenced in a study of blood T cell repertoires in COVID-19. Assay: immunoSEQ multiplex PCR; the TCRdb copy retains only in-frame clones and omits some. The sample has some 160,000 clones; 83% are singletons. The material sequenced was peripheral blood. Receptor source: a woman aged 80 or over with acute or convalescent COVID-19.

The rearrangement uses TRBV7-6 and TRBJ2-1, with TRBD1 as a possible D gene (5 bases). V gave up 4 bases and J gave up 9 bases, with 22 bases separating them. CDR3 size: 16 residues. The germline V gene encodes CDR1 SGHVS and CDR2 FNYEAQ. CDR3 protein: CASSSTLSTGRGEQFF. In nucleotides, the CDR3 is TGTGCCAGCAGCTCCACTCTCAGCACAGGTAGGGGTGAGCAGTTCTTC. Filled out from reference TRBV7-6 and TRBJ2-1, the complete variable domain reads GAGVSQSPRYKVTKRGQDVALRCDPISGHVSLYWYRQALGQGPEFLTYFNYEAQQDKSGLPNDRFSAERPEGSISTLTIQRTEQRDSAMYRCASSSTLSTGRGEQFFGPGTRLTVL.

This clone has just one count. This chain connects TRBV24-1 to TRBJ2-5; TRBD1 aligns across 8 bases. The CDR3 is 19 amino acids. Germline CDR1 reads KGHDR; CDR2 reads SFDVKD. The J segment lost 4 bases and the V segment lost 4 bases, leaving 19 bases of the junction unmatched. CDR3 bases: TGTGCCACCAGTGACAACACCCCAGGGGGCGCTGGGGGAGGAGAGACCCAGTACTTC. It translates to CATSDNTPGGAGGGETQYF.

The chain's CDR3 is CASPRGQVEEKLFF. CDR3 bases: TGTGCCAGTCCCCGTGGACAGGTTGAGGAAAAACTGTTTTTT. The chain is built from TRBV19 and TRBJ1-4; TRBD1 agrees at 7 bases. CDR1 LNHDA and CDR2 SQIVND come from the germline V gene (reference sequence). CDR3 length: 14 residues. The V segment lost 8 bases and the J segment 8 bases; nucleotides outside the gene matches: 11.

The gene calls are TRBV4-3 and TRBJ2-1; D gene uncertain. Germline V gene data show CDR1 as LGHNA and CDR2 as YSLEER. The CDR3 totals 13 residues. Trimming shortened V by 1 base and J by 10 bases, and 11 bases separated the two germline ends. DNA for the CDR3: TGCGCCAGCAGCCAAGGCTACCGAGGCGAGCAGTTCTTC. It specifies CASSQGYRGEQFF.

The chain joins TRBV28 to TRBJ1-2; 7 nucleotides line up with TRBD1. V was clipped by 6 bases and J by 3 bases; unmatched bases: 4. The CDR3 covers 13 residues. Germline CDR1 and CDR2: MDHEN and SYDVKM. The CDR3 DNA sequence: TGTGCCAGCAGCCAGGGACAGCACTATGGCTACACCTTC. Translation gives CASSQGQHYGYTF.

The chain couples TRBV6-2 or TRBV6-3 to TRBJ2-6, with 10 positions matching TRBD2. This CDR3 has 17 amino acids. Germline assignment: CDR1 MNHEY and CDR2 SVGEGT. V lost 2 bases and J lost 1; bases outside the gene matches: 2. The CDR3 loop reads CASSYASGSSGANVLTF. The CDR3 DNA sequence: TGTGCCAGCAGTTACGCTAGCGGGAGTTCTGGGGCCAACGTCCTGACTTTC.

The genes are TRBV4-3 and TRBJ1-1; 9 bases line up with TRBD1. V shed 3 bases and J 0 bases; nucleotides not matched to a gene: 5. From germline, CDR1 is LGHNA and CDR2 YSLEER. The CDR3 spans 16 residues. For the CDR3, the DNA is TGCGCCAGCAGCCAGGAAGACAGGGGGGTGAACACTGAAGCTTTCTTT. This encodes CASSQEDRGVNTEAFF.

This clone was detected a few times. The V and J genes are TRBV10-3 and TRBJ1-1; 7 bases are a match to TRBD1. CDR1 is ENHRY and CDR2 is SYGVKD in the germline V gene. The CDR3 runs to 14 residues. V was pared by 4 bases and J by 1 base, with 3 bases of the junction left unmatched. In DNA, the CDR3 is TGTGCCATCAGTGCCACAGGGGAGAACACTGAAGCTTTCTTT. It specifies CAISATGENTEAFF.

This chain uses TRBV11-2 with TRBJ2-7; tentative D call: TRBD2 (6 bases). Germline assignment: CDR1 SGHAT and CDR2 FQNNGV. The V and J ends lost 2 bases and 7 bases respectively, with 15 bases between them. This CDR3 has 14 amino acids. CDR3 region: CASSLLASQVEQYF. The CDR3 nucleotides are TGTGCCAGCAGCTTACTAGCGAGTCAGGTAGAGCAGTACTTC.

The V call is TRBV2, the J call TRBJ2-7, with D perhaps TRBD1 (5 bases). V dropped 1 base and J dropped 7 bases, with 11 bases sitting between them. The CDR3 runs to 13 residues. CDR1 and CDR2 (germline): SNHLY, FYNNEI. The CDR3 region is CASSEGIGAEQYF. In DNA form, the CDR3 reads TGTGCCAGCAGTGAAGGGATAGGGGCAGAGCAGTACTTC.

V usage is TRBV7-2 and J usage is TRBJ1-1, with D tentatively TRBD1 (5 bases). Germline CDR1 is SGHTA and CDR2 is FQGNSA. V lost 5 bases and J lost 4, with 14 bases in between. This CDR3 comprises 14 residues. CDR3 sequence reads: CASSPPREGTEAFF. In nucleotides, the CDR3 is TGTGCCAGCAGCCCTCCCAGGGAGGGCACTGAAGCTTTCTTT.

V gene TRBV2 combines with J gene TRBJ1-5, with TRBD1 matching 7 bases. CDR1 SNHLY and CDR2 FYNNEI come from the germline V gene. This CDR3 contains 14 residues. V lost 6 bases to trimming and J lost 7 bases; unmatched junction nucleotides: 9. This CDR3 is CASRGVGGWQPQHF. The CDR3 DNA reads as TGTGCCAGCAGGGGTGTAGGGGGCTGGCAGCCCCAGCATTTT.